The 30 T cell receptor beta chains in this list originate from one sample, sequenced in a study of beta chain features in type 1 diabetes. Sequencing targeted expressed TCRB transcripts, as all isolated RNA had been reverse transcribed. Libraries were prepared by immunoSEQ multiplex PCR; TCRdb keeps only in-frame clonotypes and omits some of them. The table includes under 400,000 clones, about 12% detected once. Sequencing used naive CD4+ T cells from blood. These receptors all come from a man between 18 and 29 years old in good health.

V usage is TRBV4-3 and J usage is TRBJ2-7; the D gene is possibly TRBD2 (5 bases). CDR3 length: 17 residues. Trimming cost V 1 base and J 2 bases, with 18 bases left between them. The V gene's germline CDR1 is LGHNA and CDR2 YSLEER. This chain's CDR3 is CASSQGYSGGYPYEQYF. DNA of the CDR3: TGCGCCAGCAGCCAAGGGTACTCAGGAGGCTATCCCTACGAGCAGTACTTC.

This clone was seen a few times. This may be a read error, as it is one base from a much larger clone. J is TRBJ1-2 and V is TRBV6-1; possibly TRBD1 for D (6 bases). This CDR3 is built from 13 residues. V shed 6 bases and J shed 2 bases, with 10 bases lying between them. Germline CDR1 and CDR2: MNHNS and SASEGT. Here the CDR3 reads CASRPTGNYGYTF. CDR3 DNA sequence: TGTGCCAGCAGACCTACAGGGAACTATGGCTACACCTTC.

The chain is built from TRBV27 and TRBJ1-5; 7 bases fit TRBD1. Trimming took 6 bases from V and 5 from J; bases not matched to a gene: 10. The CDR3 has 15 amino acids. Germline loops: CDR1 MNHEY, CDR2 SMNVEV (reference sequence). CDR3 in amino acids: CASRWTGNADQPQHF. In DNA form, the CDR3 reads TGTGCCAGCAGATGGACAGGAAATGCTGATCAGCCCCAGCATTTT.

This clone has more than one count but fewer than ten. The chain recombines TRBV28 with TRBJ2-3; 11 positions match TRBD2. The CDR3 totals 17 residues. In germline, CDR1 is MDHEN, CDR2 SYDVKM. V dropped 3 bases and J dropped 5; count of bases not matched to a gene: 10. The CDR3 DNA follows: TGTGCCAGCAGTTTGCTAGCGGGAGGTCCCGGCCAAGATACGCAGTATTTT. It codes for CASSLLAGGPGQDTQYF.

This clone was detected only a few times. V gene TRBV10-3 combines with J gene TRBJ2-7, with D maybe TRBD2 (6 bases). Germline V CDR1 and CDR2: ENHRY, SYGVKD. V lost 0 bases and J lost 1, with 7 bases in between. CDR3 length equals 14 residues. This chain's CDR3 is CAISESGGSYEQYF. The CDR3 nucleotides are TGTGCCATCAGTGAGTCGGGGGGATCCTACGAGCAGTACTTC.

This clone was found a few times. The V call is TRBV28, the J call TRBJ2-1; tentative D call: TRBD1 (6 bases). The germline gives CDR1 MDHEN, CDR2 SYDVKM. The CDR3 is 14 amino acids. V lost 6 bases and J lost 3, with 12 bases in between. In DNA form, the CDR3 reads TGTGCCAGCAGCCCGACAGGTTTCTACAATGAGCAGTTCTTC. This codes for CASSPTGFYNEQFF.

CDR3 region: CASTATSGAYEQYF. The CDR3 DNA reads as TGTGCCAGCACCGCGACTAGCGGAGCCTACGAGCAGTACTTC. The chain links TRBV28 to TRBJ2-7, with TRBD2 matching over 9 bases. V was pared by 7 bases and J by 2 bases, with 6 bases of the junction left unmatched. From germline, CDR1 is MDHEN and CDR2 SYDVKM. The CDR3 sequence is 14 residues long.

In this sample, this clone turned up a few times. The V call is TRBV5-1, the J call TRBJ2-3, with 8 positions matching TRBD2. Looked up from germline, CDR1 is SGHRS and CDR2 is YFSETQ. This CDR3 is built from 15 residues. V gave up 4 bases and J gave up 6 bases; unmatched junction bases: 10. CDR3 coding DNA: TGCGCCAGCAGCCGGAGCCCCGGGAGGGATGATACGCAGTATTTT. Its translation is CASSRSPGRDDTQYF. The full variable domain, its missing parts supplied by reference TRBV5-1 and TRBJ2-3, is KAGVTQTPRYLIKTRGQQVTLSCSPISGHRSVSWYQQTPGQGLQFLFEYFSETQRNKGNFPGRFSGRQFSNSRSEMNVSTLELGDSALYLCASSRSPGRDDTQYFGPGTRLTVL.

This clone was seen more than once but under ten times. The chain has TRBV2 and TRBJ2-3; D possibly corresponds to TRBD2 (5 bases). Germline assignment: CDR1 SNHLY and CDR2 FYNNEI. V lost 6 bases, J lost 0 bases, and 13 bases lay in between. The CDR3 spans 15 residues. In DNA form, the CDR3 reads TGTGCCAGCAGCGTCGCTAGGACTAGCACAGATACGCAGTATTTT. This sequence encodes CASSVARTSTDTQYF. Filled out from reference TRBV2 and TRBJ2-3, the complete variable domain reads EPEVTQTPSHQVTQMGQEVILRCVPISNHLYFYWYRQILGQKVEFLVSFYNNEISEKSEIFDDQFSVERPDGSNFTLKIRSTKLEDSAMYFCASSVARTSTDTQYFGPGTRLTVL.

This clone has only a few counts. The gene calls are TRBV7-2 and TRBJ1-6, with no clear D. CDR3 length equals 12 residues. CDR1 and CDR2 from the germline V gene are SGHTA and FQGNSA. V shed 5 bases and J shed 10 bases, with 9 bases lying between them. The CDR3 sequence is CASSPYSSPLHF. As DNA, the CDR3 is TGTGCCAGCAGCCCCTATAGCTCACCCCTCCACTTT.

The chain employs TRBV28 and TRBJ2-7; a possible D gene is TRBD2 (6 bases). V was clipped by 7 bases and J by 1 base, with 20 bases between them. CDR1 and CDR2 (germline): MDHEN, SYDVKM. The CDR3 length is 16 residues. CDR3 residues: CASIPQWRGNSYEQYF. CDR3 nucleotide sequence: TGTGCCAGCATTCCCCAGTGGCGGGGAAATTCCTACGAGCAGTACTTC.

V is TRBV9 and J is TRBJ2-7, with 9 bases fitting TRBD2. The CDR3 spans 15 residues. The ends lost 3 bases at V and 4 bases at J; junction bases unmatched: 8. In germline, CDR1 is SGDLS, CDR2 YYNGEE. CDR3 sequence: CASSAHVLAGYEQYF. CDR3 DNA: TGTGCCAGCAGCGCCCACGTCCTAGCGGGGTACGAGCAGTACTTC.

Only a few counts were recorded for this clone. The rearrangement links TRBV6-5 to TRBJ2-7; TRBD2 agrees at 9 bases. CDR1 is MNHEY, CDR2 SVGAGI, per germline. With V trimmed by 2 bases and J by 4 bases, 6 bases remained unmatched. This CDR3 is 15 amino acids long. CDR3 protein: CASSYGLAGTYEQYF. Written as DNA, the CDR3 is TGTGCCAGCAGTTACGGCCTAGCGGGAACGTACGAGCAGTACTTC.

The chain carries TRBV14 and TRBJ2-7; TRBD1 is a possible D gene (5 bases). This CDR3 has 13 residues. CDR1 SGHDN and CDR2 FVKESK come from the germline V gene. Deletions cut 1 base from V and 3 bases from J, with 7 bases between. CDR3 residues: CASSQVQGYEQYF. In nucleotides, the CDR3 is TGTGCCAGCAGCCAAGTGCAGGGCTACGAGCAGTACTTC.

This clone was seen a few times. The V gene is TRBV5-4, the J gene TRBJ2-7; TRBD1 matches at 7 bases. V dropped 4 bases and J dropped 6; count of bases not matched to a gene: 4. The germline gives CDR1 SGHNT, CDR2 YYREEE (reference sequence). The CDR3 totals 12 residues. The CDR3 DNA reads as TGTGCCAGCAGCGCGACAGGGTCCGAGCAGTACTTC. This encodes CASSATGSEQYF.

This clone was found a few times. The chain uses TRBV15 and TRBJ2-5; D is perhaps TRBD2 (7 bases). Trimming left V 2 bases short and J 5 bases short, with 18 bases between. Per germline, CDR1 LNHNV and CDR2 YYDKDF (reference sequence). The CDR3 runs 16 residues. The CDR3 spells CATSRSQGGGRETQYF. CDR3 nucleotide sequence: TGTGCCACCAGCAGATCCCAAGGCGGGGGCCGGGAGACCCAGTACTTC.

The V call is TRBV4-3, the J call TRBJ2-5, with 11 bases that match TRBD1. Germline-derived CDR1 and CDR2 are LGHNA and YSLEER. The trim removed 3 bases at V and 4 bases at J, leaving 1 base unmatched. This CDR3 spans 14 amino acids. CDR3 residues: CASSQGQGGETQYF. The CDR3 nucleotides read TGCGCCAGCAGCCAGGGACAGGGGGGAGAGACCCAGTACTTC.

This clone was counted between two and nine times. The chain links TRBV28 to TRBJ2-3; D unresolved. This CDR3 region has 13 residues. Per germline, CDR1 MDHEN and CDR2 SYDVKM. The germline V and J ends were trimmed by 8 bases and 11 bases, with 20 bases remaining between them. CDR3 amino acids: CASAPPLHVGQYF. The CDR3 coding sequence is TGTGCCAGCGCGCCCCCCCTTCACGTTGGGCAGTATTTT.

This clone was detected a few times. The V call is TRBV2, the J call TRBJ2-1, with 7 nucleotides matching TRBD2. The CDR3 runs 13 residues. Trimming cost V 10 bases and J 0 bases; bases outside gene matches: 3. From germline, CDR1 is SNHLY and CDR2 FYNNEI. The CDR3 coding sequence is TGTGCCACCCGACTAGCCTCCTACAATGAGCAGTTCTTC. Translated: CATRLASYNEQFF.

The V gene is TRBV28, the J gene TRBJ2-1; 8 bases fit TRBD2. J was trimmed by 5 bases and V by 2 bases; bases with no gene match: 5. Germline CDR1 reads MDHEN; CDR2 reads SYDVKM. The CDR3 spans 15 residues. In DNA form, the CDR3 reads TGTGCCAGCAGTTTACGGGCGGGAGGCCACAATGAGCAGTTCTTC. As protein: CASSLRAGGHNEQFF.

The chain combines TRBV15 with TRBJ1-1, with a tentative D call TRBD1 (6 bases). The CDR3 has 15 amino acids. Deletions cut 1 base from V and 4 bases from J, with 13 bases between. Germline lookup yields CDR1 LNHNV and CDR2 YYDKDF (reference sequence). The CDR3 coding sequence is TGTGCCACCAGCAGAGTCAGGGGTGGATTCACTGAAGCTTTCTTT. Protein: CATSRVRGGFTEAFF.

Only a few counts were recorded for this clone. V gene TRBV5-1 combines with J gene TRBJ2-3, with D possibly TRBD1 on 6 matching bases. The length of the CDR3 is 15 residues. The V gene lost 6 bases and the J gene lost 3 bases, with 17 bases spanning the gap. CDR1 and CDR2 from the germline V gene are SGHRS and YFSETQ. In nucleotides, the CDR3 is TGCGCCAGCACAAAACTGGGACACGGGACAGATACGCAGTATTTT. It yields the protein CASTKLGHGTDTQYF.

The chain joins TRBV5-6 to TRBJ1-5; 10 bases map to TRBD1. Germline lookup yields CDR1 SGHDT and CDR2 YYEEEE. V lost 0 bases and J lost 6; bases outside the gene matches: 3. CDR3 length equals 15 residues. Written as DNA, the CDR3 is TGTGCCAGCAGCTTGGGACAGGGGGCGGCTCAGCCCCAGCATTTT. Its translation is CASSLGQGAAQPQHF.

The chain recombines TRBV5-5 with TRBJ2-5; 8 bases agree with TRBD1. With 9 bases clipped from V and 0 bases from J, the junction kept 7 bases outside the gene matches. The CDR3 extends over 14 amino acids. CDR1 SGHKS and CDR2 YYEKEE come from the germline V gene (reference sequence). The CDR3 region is CATGQGPNQETQYF. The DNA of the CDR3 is TGTGCCACCGGACAGGGACCGAACCAAGAGACCCAGTACTTC.

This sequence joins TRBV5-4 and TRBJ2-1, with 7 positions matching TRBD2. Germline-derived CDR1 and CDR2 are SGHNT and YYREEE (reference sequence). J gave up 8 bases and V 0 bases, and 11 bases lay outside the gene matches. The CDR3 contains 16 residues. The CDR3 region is CASSLVGGGLSDEQFF. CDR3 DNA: TGTGCCAGCAGCTTGGTGGGGGGGGGACTAAGCGATGAGCAGTTCTTC.

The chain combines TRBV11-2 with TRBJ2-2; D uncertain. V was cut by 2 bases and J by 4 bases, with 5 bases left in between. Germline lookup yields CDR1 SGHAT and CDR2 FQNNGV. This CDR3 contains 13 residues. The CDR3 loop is CASSLLSTGELFF. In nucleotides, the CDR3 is TGTGCCAGCAGCTTACTCAGCACCGGGGAGCTGTTTTTT.

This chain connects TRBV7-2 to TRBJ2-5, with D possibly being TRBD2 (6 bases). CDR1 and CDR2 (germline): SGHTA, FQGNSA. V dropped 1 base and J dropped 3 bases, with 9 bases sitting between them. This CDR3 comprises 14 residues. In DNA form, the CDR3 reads TGTGCCAGCAGCTTAGGGTGGGGGGAAGAGACCCAGTACTTC. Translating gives CASSLGWGEETQYF.

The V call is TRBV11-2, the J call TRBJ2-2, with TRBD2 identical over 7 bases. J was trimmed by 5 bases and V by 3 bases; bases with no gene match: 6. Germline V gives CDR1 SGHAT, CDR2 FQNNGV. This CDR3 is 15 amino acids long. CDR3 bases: TGTGCCAGCAGCTTTGGCGGGAGTGGTACCGGGGAGCTGTTTTTT. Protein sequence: CASSFGGSGTGELFF.

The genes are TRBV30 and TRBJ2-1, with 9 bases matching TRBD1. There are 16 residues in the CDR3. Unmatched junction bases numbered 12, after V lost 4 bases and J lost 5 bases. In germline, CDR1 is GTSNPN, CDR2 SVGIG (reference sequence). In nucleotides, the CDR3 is TGTGCCTGGACCATTGGACAGGGGCGAGCCCACAATGAGCAGTTCTTC. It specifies CAWTIGQGRAHNEQFF.

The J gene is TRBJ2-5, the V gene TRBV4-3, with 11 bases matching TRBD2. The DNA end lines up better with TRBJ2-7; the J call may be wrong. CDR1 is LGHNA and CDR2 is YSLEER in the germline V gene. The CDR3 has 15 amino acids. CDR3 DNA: TGCGCCAGCAGCCTCACCGGGACTAGCGGCTACGAGCAGTACTTC. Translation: CASSLTGTSGYEQYF.